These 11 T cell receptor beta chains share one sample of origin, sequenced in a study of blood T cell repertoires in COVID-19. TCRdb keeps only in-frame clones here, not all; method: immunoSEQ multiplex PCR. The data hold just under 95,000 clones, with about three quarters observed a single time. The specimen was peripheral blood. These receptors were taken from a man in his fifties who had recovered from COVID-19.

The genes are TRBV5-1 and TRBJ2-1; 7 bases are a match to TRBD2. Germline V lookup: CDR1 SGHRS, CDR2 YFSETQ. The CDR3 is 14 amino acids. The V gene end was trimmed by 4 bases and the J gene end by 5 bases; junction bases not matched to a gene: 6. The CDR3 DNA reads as TGCGCCAGCAGCGTGGGACTATATAACAATGAGCAGTTCTTC. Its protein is CASSVGLYNNEQFF.

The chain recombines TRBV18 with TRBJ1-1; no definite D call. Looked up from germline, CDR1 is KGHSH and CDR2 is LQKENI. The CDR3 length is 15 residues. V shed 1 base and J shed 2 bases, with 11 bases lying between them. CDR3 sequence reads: CASSPLEQKNTEAFF. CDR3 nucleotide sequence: TGTGCCAGCTCACCACTAGAACAGAAAAACACTGAAGCTTTCTTT.

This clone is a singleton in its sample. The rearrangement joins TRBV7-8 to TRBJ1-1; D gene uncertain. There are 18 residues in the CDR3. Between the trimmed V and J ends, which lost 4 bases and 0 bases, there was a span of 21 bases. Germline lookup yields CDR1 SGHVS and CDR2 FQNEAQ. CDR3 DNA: TGTGCCAGCAGCTCCAATCTTTTGGGAGGAGATGTGAACACTGAAGCTTTCTTT. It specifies CASSSNLLGGDVNTEAFF.

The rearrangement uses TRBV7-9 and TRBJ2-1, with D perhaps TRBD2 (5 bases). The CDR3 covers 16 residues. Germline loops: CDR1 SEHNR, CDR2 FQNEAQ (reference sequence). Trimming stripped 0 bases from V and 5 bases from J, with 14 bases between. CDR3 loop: CASSLAYREPHNEQFF. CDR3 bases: TGTGCCAGCAGCTTAGCCTATCGGGAACCTCACAATGAGCAGTTCTTC.

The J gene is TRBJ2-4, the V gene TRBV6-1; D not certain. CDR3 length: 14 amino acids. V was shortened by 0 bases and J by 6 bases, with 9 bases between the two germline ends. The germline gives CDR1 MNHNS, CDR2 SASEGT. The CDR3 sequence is CASSEAGQRNIQYF. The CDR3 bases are TGTGCCAGCAGTGAAGCGGGCCAGAGAAACATTCAGTACTTC.

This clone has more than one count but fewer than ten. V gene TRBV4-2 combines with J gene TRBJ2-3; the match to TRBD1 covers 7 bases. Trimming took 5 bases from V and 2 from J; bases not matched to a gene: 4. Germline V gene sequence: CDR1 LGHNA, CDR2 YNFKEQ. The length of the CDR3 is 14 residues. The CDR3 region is CASSGDSDTDTQYF. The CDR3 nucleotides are TGTGCCAGCAGCGGGGACAGCGACACAGATACGCAGTATTTT.

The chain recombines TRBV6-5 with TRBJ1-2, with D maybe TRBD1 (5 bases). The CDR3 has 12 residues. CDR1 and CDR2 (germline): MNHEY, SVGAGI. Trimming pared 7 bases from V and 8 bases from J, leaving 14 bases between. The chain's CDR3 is CASNHQGSGYTF. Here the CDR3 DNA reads TGTGCCAGCAACCACCAGGGTAGCGGCTACACCTTC.

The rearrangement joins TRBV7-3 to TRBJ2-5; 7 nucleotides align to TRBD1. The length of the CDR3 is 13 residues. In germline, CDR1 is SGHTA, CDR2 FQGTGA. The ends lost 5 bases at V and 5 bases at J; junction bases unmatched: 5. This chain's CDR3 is CASSRGGGETQYF. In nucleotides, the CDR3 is TGTGCCAGCAGCCGAGGGGGCGGGGAGACCCAGTACTTC. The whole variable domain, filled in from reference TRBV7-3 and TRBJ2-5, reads GAGVSQTPSNKVTEKGKYVELRCDPISGHTALYWYRQSLGQGPEFLIYFQGTGAADDSGLPNDRFFAVRPEGSVSTLKIQRTERGDSAVYLCASSRGGGETQYFGPGTRLLVL.

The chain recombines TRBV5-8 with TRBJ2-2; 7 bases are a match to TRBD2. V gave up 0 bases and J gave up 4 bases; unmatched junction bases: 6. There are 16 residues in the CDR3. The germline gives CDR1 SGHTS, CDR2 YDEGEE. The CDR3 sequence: CASSLEASGATGELFF. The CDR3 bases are TGTGCCAGCAGCTTGGAGGCCAGCGGGGCCACCGGGGAGCTGTTTTTT.

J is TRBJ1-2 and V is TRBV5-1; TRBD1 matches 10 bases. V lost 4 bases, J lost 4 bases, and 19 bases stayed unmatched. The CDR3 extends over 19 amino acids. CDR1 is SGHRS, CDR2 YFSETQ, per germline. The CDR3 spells CASSTGRGQGIERSYGYTF. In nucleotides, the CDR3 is TGCGCCAGCAGCACCGGGCGGGGACAGGGGATTGAGAGGTCCTATGGCTACACCTTC.

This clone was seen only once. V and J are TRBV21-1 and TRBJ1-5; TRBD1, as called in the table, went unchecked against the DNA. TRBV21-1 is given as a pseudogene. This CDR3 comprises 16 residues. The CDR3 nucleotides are TGTGCCAGCAGCAAGAGGAGAGGGACAAAACATCAGCCCCAGCATTTT. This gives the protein CASSKRRGTKHQPQHF.